This paragraph covers one T cell receptor beta chain sequence. The Seattle patients joined while their infection was active and were tracked longitudinally afterward. This sample stems from a study of blood T cell repertoires in COVID-19. On the study more broadly: Sources were T cells, B-cell-depleted T cells, or PBMCs; the material itself was cDNA or gDNA.

As processed by the authors: Researchers report that nucleated cell counts were estimated from reference gene primer amplification. Clones were sequenced by immunoSEQ multiplex PCR, and TCRdb holds only the in-frame ones, with some missing. V, J and clone size derive from that table, while D and trimming were established from the DNA sequence. This table has about 350,000 clones, around nine tenths appearing once. The TCR originated in a woman aged 70-85 years with COVID-19, enrolled during active disease. The specimen was peripheral blood.

The CDR3 sequence is CAFGGYPYNEQFF. The CDR3 nucleotides read TGTGCCTTTGGAGGGTACCCCTACAATGAGCAGTTCTTC. This chain links TRBV5-8 with TRBJ2-1, with D perhaps matching TRBD2 (6 bases). Germline CDR1 is SGHTS and CDR2 is YDEGEE. Trimming cost V 10 bases and J 2 bases, with 13 bases left between them. This CDR3 spans 13 amino acids.